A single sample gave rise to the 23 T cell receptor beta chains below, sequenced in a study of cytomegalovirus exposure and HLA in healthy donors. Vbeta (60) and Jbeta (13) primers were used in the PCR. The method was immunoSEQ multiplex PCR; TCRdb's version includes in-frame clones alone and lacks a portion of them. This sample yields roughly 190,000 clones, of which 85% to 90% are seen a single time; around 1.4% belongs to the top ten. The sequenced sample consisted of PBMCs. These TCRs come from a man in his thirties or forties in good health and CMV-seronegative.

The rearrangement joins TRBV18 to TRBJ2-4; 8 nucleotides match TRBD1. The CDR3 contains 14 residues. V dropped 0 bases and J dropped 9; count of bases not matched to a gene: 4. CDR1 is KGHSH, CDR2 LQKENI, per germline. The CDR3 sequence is CASSPPTGVGIQYF. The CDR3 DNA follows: TGTGCCAGCTCACCACCGACAGGGGTGGGCATTCAGTACTTC.

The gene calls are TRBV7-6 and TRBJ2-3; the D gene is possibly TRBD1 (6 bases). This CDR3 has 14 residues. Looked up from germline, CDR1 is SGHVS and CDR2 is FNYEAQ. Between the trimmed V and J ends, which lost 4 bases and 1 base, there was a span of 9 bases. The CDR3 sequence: CASSSRTGTDTQYF. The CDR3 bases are TGTGCCAGCAGCTCCCGGACAGGCACAGATACGCAGTATTTT.

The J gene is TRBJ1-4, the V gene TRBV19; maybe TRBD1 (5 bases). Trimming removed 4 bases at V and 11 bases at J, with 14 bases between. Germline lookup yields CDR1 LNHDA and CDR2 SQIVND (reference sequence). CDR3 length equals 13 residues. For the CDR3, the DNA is TGTGCCAGTAGTAGCGGAGGCGGGACTAAACTGTTTTTT. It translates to CASSSGGGTKLFF.

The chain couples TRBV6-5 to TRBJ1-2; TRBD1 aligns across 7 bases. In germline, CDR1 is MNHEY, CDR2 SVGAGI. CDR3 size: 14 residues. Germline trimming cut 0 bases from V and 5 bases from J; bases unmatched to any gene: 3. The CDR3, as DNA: TGTGCCAGCAGTTACTCAGGGGGCCGGTATGGCTACACCTTC. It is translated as CASSYSGGRYGYTF.

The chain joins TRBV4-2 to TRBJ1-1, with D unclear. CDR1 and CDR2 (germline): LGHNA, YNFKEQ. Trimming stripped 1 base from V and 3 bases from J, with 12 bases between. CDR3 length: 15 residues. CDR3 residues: CASSQGQTSYTEAFF. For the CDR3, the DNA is TGTGCCAGCAGCCAAGGGCAAACATCCTACACTGAAGCTTTCTTT.

CDR3 sequence: CASSDPHEQYF. The CDR3 nucleotides read TGTGCCAGCAGTGACCCTCACGAGCAGTACTTC. The V call is TRBV25-1, the J call TRBJ2-7; D is ambiguous. Germline CDR1 is MGHDK and CDR2 is SYGVNS. V was shortened by 3 bases and J by 5 bases, with 5 bases between the two germline ends. This CDR3 has 11 residues.

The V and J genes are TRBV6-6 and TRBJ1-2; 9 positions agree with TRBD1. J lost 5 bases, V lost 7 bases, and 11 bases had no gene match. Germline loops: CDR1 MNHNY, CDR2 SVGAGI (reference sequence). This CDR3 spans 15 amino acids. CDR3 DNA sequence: TGTGCCAGCACGGCCAGGGACAGGGCATCATATGGCTACACCTTC. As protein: CASTARDRASYGYTF.

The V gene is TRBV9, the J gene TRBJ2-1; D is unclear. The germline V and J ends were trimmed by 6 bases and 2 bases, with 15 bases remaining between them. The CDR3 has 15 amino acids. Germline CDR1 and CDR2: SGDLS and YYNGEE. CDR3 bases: TGTGCCAGCACCCCTTCTGGTAGCACCTACAATGAGCAGTTCTTC. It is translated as CASTPSGSTYNEQFF.

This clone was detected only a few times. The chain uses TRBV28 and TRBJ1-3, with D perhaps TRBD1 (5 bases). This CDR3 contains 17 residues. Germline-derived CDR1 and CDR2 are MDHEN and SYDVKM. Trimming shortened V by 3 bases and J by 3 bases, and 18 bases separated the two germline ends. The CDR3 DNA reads TGTGCCAGCAGTTTCGTGACAGCGTCGGGTCTTGGAAACACCATATATTTT. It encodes CASSFVTASGLGNTIYF.

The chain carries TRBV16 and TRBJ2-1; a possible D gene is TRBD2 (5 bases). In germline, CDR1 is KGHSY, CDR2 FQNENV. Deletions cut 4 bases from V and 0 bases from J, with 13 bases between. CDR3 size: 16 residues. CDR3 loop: CASSPIAYVSYNEQFF. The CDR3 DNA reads TGTGCCAGCAGCCCAATAGCGTACGTCTCCTACAATGAGCAGTTCTTC.

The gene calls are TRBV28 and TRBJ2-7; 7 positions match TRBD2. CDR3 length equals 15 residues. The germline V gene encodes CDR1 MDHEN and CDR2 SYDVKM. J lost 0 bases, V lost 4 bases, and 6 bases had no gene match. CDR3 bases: TGTGCCAGCAGTTGGGGAGGGTCAAACTCCTACGAGCAGTACTTC. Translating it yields CASSWGGSNSYEQYF.

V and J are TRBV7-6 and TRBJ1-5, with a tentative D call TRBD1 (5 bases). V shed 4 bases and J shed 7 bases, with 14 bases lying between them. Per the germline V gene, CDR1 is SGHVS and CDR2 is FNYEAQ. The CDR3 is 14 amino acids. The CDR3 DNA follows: TGTGCCAGCAGCTCGAACGGGGGGTCACAGCCCCAGCATTTT. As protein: CASSSNGGSQPQHF.

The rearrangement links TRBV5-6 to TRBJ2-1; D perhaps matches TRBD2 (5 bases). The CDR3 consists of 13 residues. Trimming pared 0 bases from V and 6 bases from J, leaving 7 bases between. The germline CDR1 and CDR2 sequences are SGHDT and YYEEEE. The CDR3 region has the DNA TGTGCCAGCAGCTTGGCCGGGGTCAATGAGCAGTTCTTC. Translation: CASSLAGVNEQFF.

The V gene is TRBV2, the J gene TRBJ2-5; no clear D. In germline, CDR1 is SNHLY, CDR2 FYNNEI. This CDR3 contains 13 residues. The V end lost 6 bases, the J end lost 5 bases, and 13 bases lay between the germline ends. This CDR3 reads CASRRQPQETQYF. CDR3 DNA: TGTGCCAGCAGAAGACAACCGCAGGAGACCCAGTACTTC.

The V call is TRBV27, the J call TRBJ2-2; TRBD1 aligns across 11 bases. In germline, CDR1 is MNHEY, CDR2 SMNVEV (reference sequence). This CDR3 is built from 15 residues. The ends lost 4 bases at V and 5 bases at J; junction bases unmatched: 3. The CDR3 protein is CASSWTGGRTGELFF. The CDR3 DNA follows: TGTGCCAGCAGTTGGACAGGGGGCCGTACCGGGGAGCTGTTTTTT.

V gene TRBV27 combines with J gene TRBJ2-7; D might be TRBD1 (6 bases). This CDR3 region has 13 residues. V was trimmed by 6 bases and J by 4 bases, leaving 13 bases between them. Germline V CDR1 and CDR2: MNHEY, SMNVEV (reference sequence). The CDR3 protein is CASRDTGLYEQYF. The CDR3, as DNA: TGTGCCAGCAGAGATACAGGGCTGTACGAGCAGTACTTC.

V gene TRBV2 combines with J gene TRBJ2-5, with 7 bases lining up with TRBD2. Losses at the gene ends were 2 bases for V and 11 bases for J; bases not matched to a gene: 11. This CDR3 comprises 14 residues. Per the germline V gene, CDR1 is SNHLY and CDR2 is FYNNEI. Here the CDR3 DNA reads TGTGCCAGCAGTGAAAGGCGGTCGGGGGGAGAGCAGTACTTC. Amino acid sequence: CASSERRSGGEQYF.

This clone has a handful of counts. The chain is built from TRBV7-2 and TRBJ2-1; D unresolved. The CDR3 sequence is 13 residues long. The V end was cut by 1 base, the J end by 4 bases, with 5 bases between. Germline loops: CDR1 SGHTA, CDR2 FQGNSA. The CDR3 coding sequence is TGTGCCAGCAGCTTAGTCGCGTACAATGAGCAGTTCTTC. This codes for CASSLVAYNEQFF.

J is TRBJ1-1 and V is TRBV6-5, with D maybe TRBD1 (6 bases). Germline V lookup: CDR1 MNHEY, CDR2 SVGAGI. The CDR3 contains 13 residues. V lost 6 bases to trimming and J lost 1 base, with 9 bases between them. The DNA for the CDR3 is TGTGCCAGCAGGATACAGGGGAACACTGAAGCTTTCTTT. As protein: CASRIQGNTEAFF.

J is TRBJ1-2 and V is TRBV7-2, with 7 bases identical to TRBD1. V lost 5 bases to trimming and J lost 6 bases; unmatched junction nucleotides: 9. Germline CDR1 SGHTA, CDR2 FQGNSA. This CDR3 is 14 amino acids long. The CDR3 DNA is TGTGCCAGCAGCCGCAGAGGACAGGCGGATGGCTACACCTTC. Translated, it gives CASSRRGQADGYTF.

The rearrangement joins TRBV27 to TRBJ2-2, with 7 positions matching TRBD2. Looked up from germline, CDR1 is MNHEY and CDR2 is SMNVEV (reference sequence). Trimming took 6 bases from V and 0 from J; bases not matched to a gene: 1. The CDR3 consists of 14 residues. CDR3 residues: CASSLAANTGELFF. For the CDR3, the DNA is TGTGCCAGCAGCCTAGCGGCGAACACCGGGGAGCTGTTTTTT.

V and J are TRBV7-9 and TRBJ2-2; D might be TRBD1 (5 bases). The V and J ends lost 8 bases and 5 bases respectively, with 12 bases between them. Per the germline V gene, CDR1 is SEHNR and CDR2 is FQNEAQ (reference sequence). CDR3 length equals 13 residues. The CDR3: CASGPPGTGELFF. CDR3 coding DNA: TGTGCCAGCGGCCCACCAGGGACCGGGGAGCTGTTTTTT.

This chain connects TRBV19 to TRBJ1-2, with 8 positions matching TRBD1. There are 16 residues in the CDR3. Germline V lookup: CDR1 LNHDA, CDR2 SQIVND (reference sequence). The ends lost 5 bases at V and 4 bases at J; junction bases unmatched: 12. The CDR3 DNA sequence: TGTGCCAGTAGTTTCCCGGACAGGGCGAATCCCTATGGCTACACCTTC. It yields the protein CASSFPDRANPYGYTF.